Below are 18 T cell receptor beta chains sequenced from a single sample in a study of T cell repertoires in cytomegalovirus infection. In TCRdb, the reads were re-called with MiXCR into one record per CDR3 protein. The table has roughly 250,000 distinct CDR3 sequences, roughly 22% seen once. Sequenced sample: CD8+ T cells from PBMCs. These receptors all come from a human donor in good health (CMV status not recorded). Some clones in this sample may be carry-over from other donors' samples.

The rearrangement links TRBV2 to TRBJ1-1; D not certain. This CDR3 contains 13 residues. V lost 4 bases and J 7 bases, leaving 13 bases between the germline ends. Germline lookup yields CDR1 SNHLY and CDR2 FYNNEI. CDR3 nucleotides: TGTGCCAGCAGTGCGACGCGGGTCGTTGAAGCTTTCTTT. Encoded protein: CASSATRVVEAFF.

The chain couples TRBV2 to TRBJ2-2, with D perhaps being TRBD1 or TRBD2 (6 bases each). Looked up from germline, CDR1 is SNHLY and CDR2 is FYNNEI. There are 14 residues in the CDR3. Trimming removed 6 bases from V and 5 bases from J, with 13 bases in between. DNA for the CDR3: TGTGCCAGCAGAGAGGACAGCGGGACCGGGGAGCTGTTTTTT. Translation gives CASREDSGTGELFF.

This chain uses TRBV19 with TRBJ1-1; D is unclear. V was cut by 8 bases and J by 4 bases, with 17 bases left in between. Germline-derived CDR1 and CDR2 are LNHDA and SQIVND (reference sequence). CDR3 size: 14 residues. The CDR3 DNA reads as TGTGCCAGTGAGGAAGCTGCGGCTGGCACTGAAGCTTTCTTT. Its translation is CASEEAAAGTEAFF. Full variable domain (outside the CDR3, taken from reference TRBV19 and TRBJ1-1): DGGITQSPKYLFRKEGQNVTLSCEQNLNHDAMYWYRQDPGQGLRLIYYSQIVNDFQKGDIAEGYSVSREKKESFPLTVTSAQKNPTAFYLCASEEAAAGTEAFFGQGTRLTVV.

J is TRBJ2-3 and V is TRBV7-6; 8 bases match TRBD2. Trimming at V came to 0 bases and at J to 5 bases, leaving 4 bases not matched to a gene. The CDR3 extends over 15 amino acids. Germline V CDR1 and CDR2: SGHVS, FNYEAQ. The CDR3 protein is CASSLAGAGGDTQYF. The CDR3 region has the DNA TGTGCCAGCAGCTTAGCGGGCGCGGGAGGAGATACGCAGTATTTT.

There are many counts of this clonotype. The chain has TRBV7-8 and TRBJ2-7; D might be TRBD1 (6 bases). This CDR3 region has 17 residues. Trimming shortened V by 1 base and J by 2 bases, and 18 bases separated the two germline ends. The germline V gene encodes CDR1 SGHVS and CDR2 FQNEAQ. The chain's CDR3 is CASSLDPPGQGTYEQYF. For the CDR3, the DNA is TGTGCCAGCAGCTTAGATCCCCCGGGGCAGGGGACCTACGAGCAGTACTTC. Full variable domain (remainder filled in from reference TRBV7-8 and TRBJ2-7): GAGVSQSPRYKVAKRGQDVALRCDPISGHVSLFWYQQALGQGPEFLTYFQNEAQLDKSGLPSDRFFAERPEGSVSTLKIQRTQQEDSAVYLCASSLDPPGQGTYEQYFGPGTRLTVT.

Turning to this clonotype: Sequence at one end of the junction differs from germline and may be a read error. This chain links TRBV7-9 with TRBJ1-3; unclear D gene. CDR1 SEHNR and CDR2 FQNEAQ come from the germline V gene (reference sequence). The CDR3 loop spans 16 amino acids. The CDR3 nucleotides are TGTGTCAGCAGCTTAGCGGGCATCGGCTCTGGAAACACCATATATTTT. It encodes CVSSLAGIGSGNTIYF.

The chain carries TRBV6-1 and TRBJ2-2, with D possibly called TRBD1 or TRBD2 (6 bases each). Trimming pared 2 bases from V and 3 bases from J, leaving 10 bases between. Looked up from germline, CDR1 is MNHNS and CDR2 is SASEGT. The CDR3 covers 15 residues. CDR3 in amino acids: CASSETGADTGELFF. For the CDR3, the DNA is TGTGCCAGCAGTGAAACGGGGGCTGACACCGGGGAGCTGTTTTTT.

The table lists this clonotype with many counts. The V gene is TRBV7-8, the J gene TRBJ1-5; D is unresolved. V dropped 4 bases and J dropped 3 bases, with 7 bases sitting between them. The CDR3 is made up of 13 amino acids. Germline CDR1 and CDR2: SGHVS and FQNEAQ. CDR3 in amino acids: CASSSDPNQPQHF. In DNA, the CDR3 is TGTGCCAGCAGCTCCGACCCCAATCAGCCCCAGCATTTT.

This clonotype has ten or more counts. The rearrangement links TRBV5-4 to TRBJ2-6; D may be TRBD1 (5 bases). Trimming left V 7 bases short and J 0 bases short, with 17 bases between. This CDR3 comprises 17 residues. Germline V gives CDR1 SGHNT, CDR2 YYREEE (reference sequence). The CDR3 here is CASLRQGTHSGANVLTF. CDR3 nucleotides: TGTGCCAGCCTAAGGCAGGGAACTCACTCTGGGGCCAACGTCCTGACTTTC.

The gene calls are TRBV2 and TRBJ2-3; tentatively, D is TRBD1 (5 bases). This CDR3 is built from 12 residues. Looked up from germline, CDR1 is SNHLY and CDR2 is FYNNEI. V was pared by 2 bases and J by 6 bases, with 6 bases between. The CDR3 DNA reads TGTGCCAGCAGTGAAAAGGGGGATACGCAGTATTTT. Translation gives CASSEKGDTQYF.

CDR3 DNA: TGTGCCACCCGGACAGGGTCTCTCCAAGAGACCCAGTACTTC. Its protein product is CATRTGSLQETQYF. The chain couples TRBV2 to TRBJ2-5, with 8 bases that match TRBD1. CDR1 and CDR2 (germline): SNHLY, FYNNEI. This CDR3 is 14 amino acids long. J lost 1 base, V lost 10 bases, and 8 bases had no gene match.

The V and J genes are TRBV20-1 and TRBJ2-1, with a weak D call TRBD1 (7 bases). The V gene's germline CDR1 is DFQATT and CDR2 SNEGSKA (reference sequence). V gave up 5 bases and J gave up 6 bases, with 14 bases separating them. The CDR3 is made up of 13 amino acids. The CDR3 loop is CSAPRDSSNEQFF. The CDR3 region has the DNA TGCAGTGCTCCGCGGGACAGTAGCAATGAGCAGTTCTTC.

The chain uses TRBV5-4 and TRBJ1-1; TRBD1 might be the D (6 bases). In germline, CDR1 is SGHNT, CDR2 YYREEE (reference sequence). This CDR3 has 15 amino acids. The germline V and J ends were trimmed by 3 bases and 0 bases, with 12 bases remaining between them. CDR3 nucleotide sequence: TGTGCCAGCAGCTATCCGACAGGAATGAACACTGAAGCTTTCTTT. Its protein product is CASSYPTGMNTEAFF. The full variable domain, its missing parts supplied by reference TRBV5-4 and TRBJ1-1, is ETGVTQSPTHLIKTRGQQVTLRCSSQSGHNTVSWYQQALGQGPQFIFQYYREEENGRGNFPPRFSGLQFPNYSSELNVNALELDDSALYLCASSYPTGMNTEAFFGQGTRLTVV.

This clonotype has only a few counts. The V call is TRBV5-1, the J call TRBJ1-2; possibly TRBD1 for D (5 bases). Trimming shortened V by 6 bases and J by 5 bases, and 11 bases separated the two germline ends. The CDR3 extends over 12 amino acids. Germline CDR1 is SGHRS and CDR2 is YFSETQ. The CDR3 sequence is CASKGTVYGYTF. CDR3 nucleotide sequence: TGCGCCAGCAAGGGGACGGTTTATGGCTACACCTTC.

This clonotype was seen only a few times. The chain uses TRBV28 and TRBJ2-7; no definite D call. V was cut by 3 bases and J by 3 bases, with 15 bases left in between. The CDR3 has 15 amino acids. In germline, CDR1 is MDHEN, CDR2 SYDVKM. CDR3 in amino acids: CASSFAAIRDYEQYF. The DNA for the CDR3 is TGTGCCAGCAGTTTCGCAGCGATCAGAGACTACGAGCAGTACTTC.

This clonotype was seen ten or more times. This rearrangement joins TRBV11-2 to TRBJ2-2; TRBD1 matches at 9 bases. The CDR3 is 15 amino acids. Germline CDR1 reads SGHAT; CDR2 reads FQNNGV. V lost 8 bases and J lost 3; bases outside the gene matches: 7. Written as DNA, the CDR3 is TGTGCCAGCCAACCCGGGACAGGGTACACCGGGGAGCTGTTTTTT. Its protein product is CASQPGTGYTGELFF.

DNA for the CDR3: TGTGCCAGCAGCCCCCGGGACAGGGGATGGTATGGCTACACCTTC. Translation gives CASSPRDRGWYGYTF. The chain couples TRBV13 to TRBJ1-2, with 10 nucleotides matching TRBD1. The CDR3 contains 15 residues. The V gene end was trimmed by 5 bases and the J gene end by 5 bases; junction bases not matched to a gene: 8. Germline V gives CDR1 PRHDT, CDR2 FYEKMQ (reference sequence).

The sample holds a few counts of this clonotype. The chain is built from TRBV7-9 and TRBJ2-3; D may correspond to TRBD1 or TRBD2 (5 bases each). Germline V gene sequence: CDR1 SEHNR, CDR2 FQNEAQ (reference sequence). The germline V and J ends were trimmed by 5 bases and 4 bases, with 7 bases remaining between them. There are 12 residues in the CDR3. The CDR3 sequence: CASSPGPDTQYF. DNA for the CDR3: TGTGCCAGCAGCCCGGGGCCAGATACGCAGTATTTT. Complete variable domain (other parts from reference TRBV7-9 and TRBJ2-3): DTGVSQNPRHKITKRGQNVTFRCDPISEHNRLYWYRQTLGQGPEFLTYFQNEAQLEKSRLLSDRFSAERPKGSFSTLEIQRTEQGDSAMYLCASSPGPDTQYFGPGTRLTVL.